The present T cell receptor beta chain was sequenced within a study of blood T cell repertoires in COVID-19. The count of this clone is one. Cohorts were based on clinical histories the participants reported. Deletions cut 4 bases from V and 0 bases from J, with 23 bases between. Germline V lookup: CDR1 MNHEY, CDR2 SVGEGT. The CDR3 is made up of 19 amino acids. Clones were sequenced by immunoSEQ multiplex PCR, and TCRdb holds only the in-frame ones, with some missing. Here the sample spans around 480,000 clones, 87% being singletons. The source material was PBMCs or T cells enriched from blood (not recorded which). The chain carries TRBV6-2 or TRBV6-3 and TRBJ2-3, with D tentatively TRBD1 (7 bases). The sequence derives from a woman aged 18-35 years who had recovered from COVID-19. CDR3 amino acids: CASSSAGQGGISSTDTQYF. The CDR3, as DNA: TGTGCCAGCAGTTCCGCCGGGCAGGGGGGAATATCTAGCACAGATACGCAGTATTTT.